This T cell receptor (beta chain) was identified during a study of T cell repertoires in cytomegalovirus infection. In regard to this clonotype: Antigen: not known.

TCRdb used MiXCR to reprocess the reads, holding one entry per CDR3 protein. The sample has more than 250,000 distinct CDR3 sequences, 25% seen once. The V and J ends lost 4 bases and 5 bases, in that order; junction bases with no gene match: 4. This CDR3 has 12 amino acids. From germline, CDR1 is DFQATT and CDR2 SNEGSKA (reference sequence). The chain combines TRBV20-1 with TRBJ2-7; TRBD1 agrees at 8 bases. The source material was cultured PBMCs, sampled from culture after CMV antigen stimulation. The receptor's source is a human donor in good health (CMV status not recorded). Some clones in this sample may be carry-over from other donors' samples. CDR3 nucleotide sequence: TGCAGTGCTAATAGACAGGGGAACGAGCAGTACTTC. Translated: CSANRQGNEQYF.